The sequence of this T cell receptor beta chain was determined in a study of blood T cell repertoires in COVID-19. Study-wide context: There were acute and convalescent COVID-19 samples, and they came from the United States, Italy and Spain. Nucleic acid was either cDNA or gDNA, and it came from T cells, B-cell-depleted T cells, or PBMCs.

V gave up 2 bases and J gave up 8 bases, with 15 bases separating them. The CDR3 consists of 14 residues. Germline lookup yields CDR1 MNHEY and CDR2 SMNVEV (reference sequence). Original processing notes: Reference gene primer amplification yielded estimated nucleated cell counts. The data were produced by immunoSEQ multiplex PCR, yet TCRdb's version contains in-frame clones alone and is incomplete. The DNA gave D and trimming, while V, J and clone size come from that table. The table has a few hundred thousand clones, around 90% seen once. V usage is TRBV27 and J usage is TRBJ1-2; D not certain. The sample taken for sequencing was peripheral blood. The origin of this receptor is a woman aged 45-65 years who had recovered from COVID-19. The CDR3 here is CASSLNRLAGGYTF. In DNA, the CDR3 is TGTGCCAGCAGTTTAAATCGTCTCGCAGGCGGCTACACCTTC.